The next 26 T cell receptor beta chains were all read from a single sample in a study of identical twins. MiXCR, run by TCRdb on the 5' RACE reads, gives a single entry per CDR3 protein. The sample includes 640,000 or so distinct CDR3 sequences, 6.1% of them seen just once. The sequenced sample consisted of naive T cells sorted from blood. The receptors were gathered from a man in his late teens or twenties in good health.

The chain combines TRBV7-9 with TRBJ2-1; TRBD2 aligns across 7 bases. The CDR3 loop spans 15 amino acids. Germline V gene sequence: CDR1 SEHNR, CDR2 FQNEAQ (reference sequence). The ends lost 5 bases at V and 6 bases at J; junction bases unmatched: 10. CDR3 in amino acids: CASSRSGRAPNEQFF. CDR3 DNA sequence: TGTGCCAGCAGCCGGTCGGGGAGGGCCCCCAATGAGCAGTTCTTC.

The V gene is TRBV10-3, the J gene TRBJ2-6; 16 bases agree with TRBD2. CDR1 is ENHRY, CDR2 SYGVKD, per germline. The CDR3 has 19 residues. V was pared by 9 bases and J by 0 bases, with 8 bases of the junction left unmatched. The CDR3 is CAICPGLAGGNSGANVLTF. In DNA form, the CDR3 reads TGTGCCATATGTCCGGGACTAGCGGGAGGGAACTCTGGGGCCAACGTCCTGACTTTC.

V is TRBV6-5 and J is TRBJ2-1; 8 bases are a match to TRBD1. The CDR3 contains 16 residues. Germline V CDR1 and CDR2: MNHEY, SVGAGI. V shed 0 bases, J shed 2 bases, and the junction held 3 bases outside the gene matches. The CDR3 loop reads CASSYSTGVAYNEQFF. The DNA of the CDR3 is TGTGCCAGCAGTTACTCGACAGGGGTGGCCTACAATGAGCAGTTCTTC.

This clonotype was found a few times. The rearrangement links TRBV28 to TRBJ2-5; 9 nucleotides match TRBD2. The trim removed 5 bases at V and 5 bases at J, leaving 9 bases unmatched. The germline V gene encodes CDR1 MDHEN and CDR2 SYDVKM. This CDR3 region has 15 residues. The CDR3: CASSVAGGPSETQYF. The CDR3 nucleotides read TGTGCCAGCAGTGTGGCGGGAGGGCCATCGGAGACCCAGTACTTC.

V usage is TRBV20-1 and J usage is TRBJ2-3; 8 bases line up with TRBD1. CDR1 is DFQATT, CDR2 SNEGSKA, per germline (reference sequence). The CDR3 covers 15 residues. The CDR3 DNA reads TGCAGCTGGGACAGGACGGGTCCCGTGGCAGATACGCAGTATTTT. It translates to CSWDRTGPVADTQYF.

The V call is TRBV6-1, the J call TRBJ2-1; 10 bases align to TRBD2. Germline V gene data show CDR1 as MNHNS and CDR2 as SASEGT. The CDR3 is made up of 14 amino acids. J lost 7 bases, V lost 7 bases, and 7 bases had no gene match. CDR3 DNA: TGTGCCAGCATGAGGACTAGCGGTAAGAATGAGCAGTTCTTC. Protein product: CASMRTSGKNEQFF.

This clonotype was found a few times. The chain combines TRBV15 with TRBJ2-7; D is unresolved. This CDR3 has 12 residues. Between the trimmed V and J ends, which lost 0 bases and 8 bases, there was a span of 8 bases. CDR1 is LNHNV, CDR2 YYDKDF, per germline (reference sequence). The CDR3 DNA reads as TGTGCCACCAGCAGAGATTCGGCAAAGCAGTACTTC. Translating gives CATSRDSAKQYF.

This clonotype has only a few counts. The chain employs TRBV5-1 and TRBJ2-5; D may correspond to TRBD1 or TRBD2 (5 bases each). Trimming took 3 bases from V and 3 from J, leaving 15 bases between them. Germline lookup yields CDR1 SGHRS and CDR2 YFSETQ. The CDR3 length is 15 residues. Here the CDR3 reads CASSWGRRVEETQYF. CDR3 DNA: TGCGCCAGCAGCTGGGGGAGAAGGGTAGAAGAGACCCAGTACTTC.

This clonotype has ten or more counts. This chain uses TRBV9 with TRBJ2-7, with 10 bases identical to TRBD1. CDR1 is SGDLS and CDR2 is YYNGEE in the germline V gene. With 0 bases clipped from V and 6 bases from J, the junction kept 3 bases outside the gene matches. CDR3 length: 14 residues. The CDR3 nucleotides are TGTGCCAGCAGCGTAGGGGACAGGGGCGGCGAGCAGTACTTC. It translates to CASSVGDRGGEQYF. The complete variable domain, with remaining parts taken from reference TRBV9 and TRBJ2-7, reads DSGVTQTPKHLITATGQRVTLRCSPRSGDLSVYWYQQSLDQGLQFLIQYYNGEERAKGNILERFSAQQFPDLHSELNLSSLELGDSALYFCASSVGDRGGEQYFGPGTRLTVT.

Ten or more counts support this clonotype. V usage is TRBV7-8 and J usage is TRBJ2-1; D not resolved. CDR1 is SGHVS, CDR2 FQNEAQ, per germline. The CDR3 length is 12 residues. V dropped 8 bases and J dropped 4 bases, with 9 bases sitting between them. CDR3 loop: CASAGGYNEQFF. As DNA, the CDR3 is TGTGCCAGCGCTGGCGGTTACAATGAGCAGTTCTTC.

This clonotype has a count of ten or more. The chain links TRBV5-1 to TRBJ2-1; TRBD2 aligns across 8 bases. V shed 0 bases and J 3 bases; nucleotides not matched to a gene: 5. Germline lookup yields CDR1 SGHRS and CDR2 YFSETQ. The CDR3 has 16 residues. The CDR3 sequence: CASSLGGTSFYNEQFF. The CDR3 coding sequence is TGCGCCAGCAGCTTGGGGGGGACTAGTTTCTACAATGAGCAGTTCTTC. The variable domain in full, with the rest retrieved from reference TRBV5-1 and TRBJ2-1, is KAGVTQTPRYLIKTRGQQVTLSCSPISGHRSVSWYQQTPGQGLQFLFEYFSETQRNKGNFPGRFSGRQFSNSRSEMNVSTLELGDSALYLCASSLGGTSFYNEQFFGPGTRLTVL.

This clonotype appeared many times. The chain is built from TRBV29-1 and TRBJ2-5, with D unclear. Trimming stripped 3 bases from V and 7 bases from J, with 15 bases between. The CDR3 contains 13 residues. The V gene's germline CDR1 is SQVTM and CDR2 ANQGSEA. The CDR3 is CSVDNSAQTTQYF. The CDR3 DNA follows: TGCAGCGTTGATAATTCGGCTCAAACGACCCAGTACTTC. Together with reference TRBV29-1 and TRBJ2-5, the CDR3 gives the full variable domain: SAVISQKPSRDICQRGTSLTIQCQVDSQVTMMFWYRQQPGQSLTLIATANQGSEATYESGFVIDKFPISRPNLTFSTLTVSNMSPEDSSIYLCSVDNSAQTTQYFGPGTRLLVL.

The chain carries TRBV12-2 and TRBJ1-2; the D call in the table, TRBD1, was not verified against the DNA. TRBV12-2 is annotated as a pseudogene. The CDR3 contains 18 residues. The CDR3 reads CASRLAGGMGQKFSGYTF. In DNA form, the CDR3 reads TGTGCAAGTCGCTTAGCCGGGGGGATGGGACAGAAGTTTTCTGGCTACACCTTC.

This clonotype appeared many times. V gene TRBV20-1 combines with J gene TRBJ2-3; 10 bases align to TRBD2. Germline CDR1 is DFQATT and CDR2 is SNEGSKA (reference sequence). The CDR3 totals 14 residues. The V gene end was trimmed by 4 bases and the J gene end by 6 bases; junction bases not matched to a gene: 7. Here the CDR3 reads CSAILAGELDTQYF. The CDR3 DNA sequence: TGCAGTGCTATCCTAGCGGGAGAGTTGGATACGCAGTATTTT.

This rearrangement joins TRBV11-2 to TRBJ2-1; the D is unclear. CDR3 length: 15 residues. Germline values: CDR1 SGHAT, CDR2 FQNNGV. Trimming removed 1 base from V and 6 bases from J, with 13 bases in between. CDR3 DNA: TGTGCCAGCAGCTTAGGCCTCCGTTTTCGCAATGAGCAGTTCTTC. Amino acid sequence: CASSLGLRFRNEQFF.

This clonotype was recorded many times. The chain combines TRBV5-1 with TRBJ2-7; either TRBD1 or TRBD2 may supply D (5 bases each). V dropped 5 bases and J dropped 3 bases, with 12 bases sitting between them. Per the germline V gene, CDR1 is SGHRS and CDR2 is YFSETQ. This CDR3 spans 13 amino acids. The CDR3: CASSSGPLYEQYF. DNA of the CDR3: TGCGCCAGCAGTTCGGGACCACTCTACGAGCAGTACTTC.

This clonotype was found a few times. The genes are TRBV27 and TRBJ2-1; TRBD2 matches 11 bases. The CDR3 is made up of 15 amino acids. CDR1 is MNHEY and CDR2 is SMNVEV in the germline V gene (reference sequence). With 3 bases clipped from V and 8 bases from J, the junction kept 6 bases outside the gene matches. In nucleotides, the CDR3 is TGTGCCAGCAGTTTCCGGCTAGCGGGAGGCGATGAGCAGTTCTTC. It codes for CASSFRLAGGDEQFF.

This chain links TRBV7-9 with TRBJ1-4, with a possible D match to TRBD1 (5 bases). Germline V lookup: CDR1 SEHNR, CDR2 FQNEAQ (reference sequence). V shed 3 bases and J shed 10 bases, with 21 bases lying between them. The CDR3 consists of 16 residues. The CDR3 sequence: CASSFERGVRGGKLFF. CDR3 nucleotide sequence: TGTGCCAGCAGCTTTGAGAGAGGGGTCCGGGGCGGAAAACTGTTTTTT.

On this clonotype: One end of the junction is discordant with germline, which a read error may explain. This chain joins TRBV6-5 and TRBJ2-3; TRBD1 matches 7 bases. This CDR3 contains 14 residues. Germline V lookup: CDR1 MNHEY, CDR2 SVGAGI. This CDR3 reads CASSYRTGTYTQYF. In nucleotides, the CDR3 is TGTGCCAGCAGTTACCGGACAGGCACATATACGCAGTATTTT.

This chain uses TRBV12-5 with TRBJ2-1, with D possibly TRBD1 on 5 matching bases. This CDR3 is 12 amino acids long. The V gene's germline CDR1 is LGHNT and CDR2 FRNRAP. Trimming removed 6 bases from V and 8 bases from J, with 11 bases in between. The CDR3 reads CASGQTRDEQFF. The CDR3 DNA sequence: TGTGCTAGTGGACAGACCAGGGATGAGCAGTTCTTC.

This clonotype was picked up a small number of times. This chain links TRBV7-2 with TRBJ2-7; tentative D call: TRBD1 (5 bases). The CDR3 spans 15 residues. Deletions cut 5 bases from V and 3 bases from J, with 17 bases between. Per germline, CDR1 SGHTA and CDR2 FQGNSA. The CDR3 reads CASSPRELLLYEQYF. Written as DNA, the CDR3 is TGTGCCAGCAGCCCCAGGGAACTCTTACTCTACGAGCAGTACTTC.

In its sample, this clonotype was seen many times. This sequence joins TRBV5-6 and TRBJ2-1; no reliable D call. The V end lost 4 bases, the J end lost 2 bases, and 16 bases lay between the germline ends. The CDR3 is 16 residues long. Germline assignment: CDR1 SGHDT and CDR2 YYEEEE. CDR3 amino acids: CASSSPLQRPYNEQFF. CDR3 coding DNA: TGTGCCAGCAGCAGCCCGTTACAGCGCCCCTACAATGAGCAGTTCTTC. The full variable domain, with the rest looked up from reference TRBV5-6 and TRBJ2-1, is DAGVTQSPTHLIKTRGQQVTLRCSPKSGHDTVSWYQQALGQGPQFIFQYYEEEERQRGNFPDRFSGHQFPNYSSELNVNALLLGDSALYLCASSSPLQRPYNEQFFGPGTRLTVL.

This clonotype has only a few counts. CDR3 sequence reads: CASSLPPGIRYQETQYF. The CDR3 nucleotides are TGCGCCAGCAGCTTGCCTCCGGGAATACGGTACCAAGAGACCCAGTACTTC. The gene calls are TRBV5-1 and TRBJ2-5; D may be TRBD2 (5 bases). This CDR3 is 17 amino acids long. CDR1 and CDR2 from the germline V gene are SGHRS and YFSETQ. The germline V and J ends were trimmed by 1 base and 0 bases, with 16 bases remaining between them.

In this sample, this clonotype turned up many times. The J gene is TRBJ2-2, the V gene TRBV7-2; 11 bases agree with TRBD2. The V segment lost 4 bases and the J segment 4 bases; nucleotides outside the gene matches: 5. CDR1 and CDR2 (germline): SGHTA, FQGNSA. The CDR3 totals 16 residues. As DNA, the CDR3 is TGTGCCAGCAGCTCCGGACTAGCGGGCACCACCGGGGAGCTGTTTTTT. Protein: CASSSGLAGTTGELFF.

The chain recombines TRBV20-1 with TRBJ2-7; no reliable D call. CDR1 and CDR2 (germline): DFQATT, SNEGSKA (reference sequence). The length of the CDR3 is 13 residues. The ends were cut back, 6 bases at V and 0 bases at J, with 12 bases in the middle. The CDR3 loop is CSASTPSSYEQYF. CDR3 nucleotide sequence: TGCAGTGCCTCGACACCGAGCTCCTACGAGCAGTACTTC.

This clonotype was detected ten times or more. The chain combines TRBV6-6 with TRBJ1-4; 10 bases are shared with TRBD1. Germline values: CDR1 MNHNY, CDR2 SVGAGI (reference sequence). The J segment lost 11 bases and the V segment lost 5 bases, leaving 2 bases of the junction unmatched. This CDR3 comprises 12 residues. DNA of the CDR3: TGTGCCAGCAGTGGGACAGGGGCCAAACTGTTTTTT. As protein: CASSGTGAKLFF.